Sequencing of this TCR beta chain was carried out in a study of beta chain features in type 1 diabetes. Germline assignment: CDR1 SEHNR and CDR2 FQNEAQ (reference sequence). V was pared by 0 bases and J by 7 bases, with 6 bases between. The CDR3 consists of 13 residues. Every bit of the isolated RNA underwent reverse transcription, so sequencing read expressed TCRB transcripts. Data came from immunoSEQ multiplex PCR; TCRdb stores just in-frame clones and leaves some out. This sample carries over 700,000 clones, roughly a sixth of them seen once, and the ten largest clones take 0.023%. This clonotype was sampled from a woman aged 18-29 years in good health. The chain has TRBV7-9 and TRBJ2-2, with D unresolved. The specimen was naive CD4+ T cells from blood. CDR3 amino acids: CASSLATVGELFF. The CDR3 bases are TGTGCCAGCAGCTTAGCTACCGTCGGGGAGCTGTTTTTT.